The rows below give T cell receptor beta chains drawn from one sample of a study of CD8 T cells in Susac syndrome. TCRdb reprocessed the immunoSEQ multiplex PCR reads via MiXCR and lists one record per CDR3 protein. Among about 200,000 distinct CDR3 sequences listed, over 85% were seen once. Sequencing used CD4+ T cells from PBMCs. Every receptor here comes from a human donor in good health. The CDR3 runs from the conserved cysteine through the conserved F or W. The D gene is left open where the match is weak. A row's size may be missing; if present it is once, few, many or a size class.

d_call	clone_size	v_call	j_call	cdr3_nt	cdr3_aa
TRBD1	NA	TRBV7-9	TRBJ2-7	TGTGCCAGCAGCCCGTCTCCCGGGACAGGGTCCACCTACGAGCAGTACTTC	CASSPSPGTGSTYEQYF
TRBD2	few	TRBV7-2	TRBJ2-7	TGTGCCAGCAGTAATTTTCCGGGGGGGCCCTCCGAGCAGTACTTC	CASSNFPGGPSEQYF
TRBD2	NA	TRBV19	TRBJ2-1	TGTGCCAGTAGGGCGGGGGATAGCGGATACAATGAGCAGTTCTTC	CASRAGDSGYNEQFF
NA	NA	TRBV5-1	TRBJ2-3	TGCGCCAGCAGCTCCGGGACCCGAGGAGGTACGCAGTATTTT	CASSSGTRGGTQYF
NA	NA	TRBV7-2	TRBJ1-1	TGTGCCAGCAGCGCACCACCGGGTCTGGGGGCGAACACTGAAGCTTTCTTT	CASSAPPGLGANTEAFF
TRBD1	NA	TRBV5-4	TRBJ1-6	TGTGCCAGCAGCTCCGTTGGACAGGGACCGAATTCACCCCTCCACTTT	CASSSVGQGPNSPLHF
TRBD1	NA	TRBV29-1	TRBJ1-6	TGCAGCGTCCGACAGGGGTCCTTCGGGGATTCACCCCTCCACTTT	CSVRQGSFGDSPLHF
TRBD2	once	TRBV7-7	TRBJ2-2	TGTGCTAGCAGCTTAGTAGCGGGGGGAACGAACACCGGGGAGCTGTTTTTT	CASSLVAGGTNTGELFF
NA	once	TRBV2	TRBJ2-7	TGTGCCAGCAGTGAGGCCCGACAGGACTACGAGCAGTACTTC	CASSEARQDYEQYF
TRBD1	NA	TRBV9	TRBJ2-5	TGTGCCAGCAGCGTTGGGACAGCGCTTGAGACCCAGTACTTC	CASSVGTALETQYF
NA	NA	TRBV4-3	TRBJ2-1	TGCGCCAGCAGCCAAGACGGCCATGGGTGGCGAGCCATGAATGAGCAGTTCTTC	CASSQDGHGWRAMNEQFF
TRBD2	NA	TRBV29-1	TRBJ2-1	TGCAGCGCGGGACTAGCGGGCCAGCAGTTCTTC	CSAGLAGQQFF
NA	NA	TRBV7-9	TRBJ2-3	TGTGCCAGCAGCCCATTCTCTACCGGCGGAGGGGATACGCAGTATTTT	CASSPFSTGGGDTQYF
NA	NA	TRBV2	TRBJ1-5	TGTGCCAGCACGGGGGCGGGGATTAGCAATCAGCCCCAGCATTTT	CASTGAGISNQPQHF
NA	NA	TRBV20-1	TRBJ1-5	TGCAGTGCTGTGAAGGGGAGCAATCAGCCCCAGCATTTT	CSAVKGSNQPQHF
NA	once	TRBV29-1	TRBJ2-2	TGCAGCGTGAGTTGGAACCCGAACACCGGGGAGCTGTTTTTT	CSVSWNPNTGELFF
NA	NA	TRBV25-1	TRBJ1-1	TGTGCCAGCAGTCTCCGGGGGGCCGGGAACACTGAAGCTTTCTTT	CASSLRGAGNTEAFF
TRBD2	few	TRBV11-2	TRBJ2-5	TGTGCCAGCAGCCTTCGGGGGGGGATCCAAGAGACCCAGTACTTC	CASSLRGGIQETQYF
NA	NA	TRBV5-1	TRBJ1-2	TGCGCCAGCAGCCCGGAATCGTATGGCTACACCTTC	CASSPESYGYTF
NA	NA	TRBV21-1	TRBJ2-2	TGTGCCAGCAGCAAACAGGGGCCCGGGGAGCTGTTTTTT	CASSKQGPGELFF
NA	NA	TRBV6-1	TRBJ1-2	TGTGCCAGCAGTGATTACAGGGCGATTAACTATGGCTACACCTTC	CASSDYRAINYGYTF
TRBD1	few	TRBV29-1	TRBJ1-2	TGCAGCGTTGTTGGGACAGGGGAGGGCGGCTACACCTTC	CSVVGTGEGGYTF
NA	once	TRBV3-1	TRBJ1-2	TGTGCCAGCAGCCAGGACCAGGGGAGAGGAGGCTACACCTTC	CASSQDQGRGGYTF
NA	NA	TRBV5-1	TRBJ1-1	TGCGCCAGCAGCTTGACGACAGGTGGAACTTTCTTT	CASSLTTGGTFF
NA	NA	TRBV5-1	TRBJ1-1	TGCGCCAGCAGCTTAGCCGAGAACACTAAAGCTTTCTTT	CASSLAENTKAFF
NA	once	TRBV5-1	TRBJ1-2	TGCGCCAGCAGCTTCAATTTGGACAGTTACTATGGCTACACCTTC	CASSFNLDSYYGYTF
TRBD1	NA	TRBV7-2	TRBJ2-5	TGTGCCAGCAGCTCTCCGGGACAGGGAGGAGAGACCCAGTACTTC	CASSSPGQGGETQYF
TRBD1	NA	TRBV19	TRBJ1-3	TGTGCCAGTAGTTCCACAGGGGGATTCTCTGGAAACACCATATATTTT	CASSSTGGFSGNTIYF
NA	NA	TRBV7-9	TRBJ1-1	TGTGCCAGCAGCTTACAGGGAATCAACACTGAAGCTTTCTTT	CASSLQGINTEAFF
NA	NA	TRBV7-9	TRBJ1-5	TGTGCCAGCAGCGCCACCGGGCCAAGCAATCAGCCCCAGCATTTT	CASSATGPSNQPQHF
NA	NA	TRBV20-1	TRBJ2-7	TGCAGTGCAGGAGCCTCCTACGAGCAGTACTTC	CSAGASYEQYF
TRBD1	NA	TRBV2	TRBJ2-1	TGTGCCAGCAGTAGAAAGGGACAGGGGGCTTACAATGAGCAGTTCTTC	CASSRKGQGAYNEQFF
NA	NA	TRBV2	TRBJ2-3	TGTGCCAGCAGTCCCCGAGTGGATACGCAGTATTTT	CASSPRVDTQYF
TRBD1	NA	TRBV6-1	TRBJ2-3	TGTGCCAGCAGTGATCCGGGACAGGGTCCCACAGATACGCAGTATTTT	CASSDPGQGPTDTQYF
NA	NA	TRBV4-1	TRBJ2-3	TGCGCCAGCAGCCAAGTGCAGGGCGCAGATACGCAGTATTTT	CASSQVQGADTQYF
NA	NA	TRBV18	TRBJ1-1	TGTGCCAGCTCACCACGGGCCACTGAAGCTTTCTTT	CASSPRATEAFF
NA	once	TRBV30	TRBJ2-2	TGTGCCTGGAAAGTGGTAGCGGTCACCGGAGAGCTGTTTTTT	CAWKVVAVTGELFF
NA	NA	TRBV5-1	TRBJ2-7	TGCGCCAGCAGCTTCTCGTGGGAATCCTACGAGCAGTACTTC	CASSFSWESYEQYF
TRBD2	NA	TRBV7-2	TRBJ2-4	TGTGCCAGCAGCTCGGGACTAGCGGGGGGCCAAAACATTCAGTACTTC	CASSSGLAGGQNIQYF
NA	once	TRBV5-1	TRBJ2-5	TGCGCCAGCAGCCGTTGGGGTGTCGAGACCCAGTACTTC	CASSRWGVETQYF
TRBD1	NA	TRBV6-6	TRBJ1-3	TGTGCCAGCAGTTACGGGACAGCCGTCGGAAACACCATATATTTT	CASSYGTAVGNTIYF
NA	NA	TRBV12-3/TRBV12-4	TRBJ2-4	TGTGCCAGCAGTTGGACCCAGGCAGAAAACATTCAGTACTTC	CASSWTQAENIQYF
NA	NA	TRBV9	TRBJ2-3	TGTGCCAGCAGCGTAGCTCAGGGGACCTGGGATACGCAGTATTTT	CASSVAQGTWDTQYF
NA	NA	TRBV7-2	TRBJ2-5	TGTGCCAGCAGCTATTCCTTAGGGGCCCGGGGAGAGACCCAGTACTTC	CASSYSLGARGETQYF
TRBD1	NA	TRBV3-1	TRBJ1-5	TGTGCCAGCAGCCAGGACTCAGGGGGCGGACAGCCCCAGCATTTT	CASSQDSGGGQPQHF
TRBD1	NA	TRBV28	TRBJ2-7	TGTGCCAGCAGTGGCCGACCGCCGAACAGGGGACCCGAGCAGTACTTC	CASSGRPPNRGPEQYF
NA	NA	TRBV5-6	TRBJ2-5	TGTGCCAGCAGCATCCGACCCCGTGAAGAGACCCAGTACTTC	CASSIRPREETQYF
TRBD2	NA	TRBV4-2	TRBJ2-3	TGTGCCAGCAGCCAAGGGACTAGCGGGGGAACAGATACGCAGTATTTT	CASSQGTSGGTDTQYF
NA	NA	TRBV3-1	TRBJ1-6	TGTGCCAGCAGCCTAGGCAGGGCGGAATCCTATAATTCACCCCTCCACTTT	CASSLGRAESYNSPLHF
TRBD2	few	TRBV10-3	TRBJ2-1	TGTGCCAGCCGGACTAGCGGGGGGGCCAATGAGCAGTTCTTC	CASRTSGGANEQFF
TRBD2	NA	TRBV12-3/TRBV12-4	TRBJ2-4	TGTGCCAGCAGTCCCGCGGGACTACCTAACATTCAGTACTTC	CASSPAGLPNIQYF